The next 4 T cell receptor beta chains were all read from a single sample in a study of sequential checkpoint blockade in melanoma. The treatment denotes: randomized to nivolumab then ipilimumab (arm A) or the reverse (arm B). Assay used: immunoSEQ multiplex PCR; TCRdb lists only in-frame clones, some missing. The sample lists several thousand clones; 20% to 25% were seen once. The sample in question was tumor tissue (inferred from file names), obtained from a patient given nivolumab and ipilimumab in sequence. Receptor source: a human donor with melanoma.

This clone was seen a handful of times. V and J are TRBV6-8 and TRBJ2-5, with 7 bases matching TRBD2. The CDR3 is 18 amino acids. Germline CDR1 and CDR2: MNHGY and SAAAGT. Unmatched junction bases numbered 13, after V lost 1 base and J lost 2 bases. CDR3 sequence reads: CASSYYPPGSGRQETQYF. CDR3 sequence (DNA): TGTGCCAGCAGTTACTACCCCCCTGGTAGCGGGCGGCAAGAGACCCAGTACTTC.

This clone was counted between two and nine times. The junction departs from the called germline gene at one end, perhaps through a read error. The chain has TRBV6-8 and TRBJ2-7; possible D gene TRBD2, 6 bases. CDR1 and CDR2 from the germline V gene are MNHGY and SAAAGT. CDR3 size: 15 residues. The CDR3 sequence is CAISGGSGYSYEQYF. In nucleotides, the CDR3 is TGTGCCATCAGTGGGGGTAGCGGTTACTCCTACGAGCAGTACTTC.

The CDR3 loop is CASSQSRGRQGSNQPQHF. For the CDR3, the DNA is TGTGCCAGCAGCCAATCCCGCGGGCGACAGGGTAGCAATCAGCCCCAGCATTTT. The J gene is TRBJ1-5, the V gene TRBV16; 7 bases agree with TRBD1. CDR1 and CDR2 (germline): KGHSY, FQNENV. V lost 0 bases, J lost 0 bases, and 8 bases stayed unmatched. This CDR3 spans 18 amino acids.

In this sample, this clone turned up a few times. The chain recombines TRBV15 with TRBJ1-3, with 8 bases identical to TRBD1. The CDR3 has 18 amino acids. Trimming at V came to 0 bases and at J to 1 base, leaving 8 bases not matched to a gene. From germline, CDR1 is LNHNV and CDR2 YYDKDF (reference sequence). The CDR3: CATSRELRTGRSGNTIYF. The CDR3 bases are TGTGCCACCAGCAGAGAACTCCGGACAGGGCGTTCTGGAAACACCATATATTTT.